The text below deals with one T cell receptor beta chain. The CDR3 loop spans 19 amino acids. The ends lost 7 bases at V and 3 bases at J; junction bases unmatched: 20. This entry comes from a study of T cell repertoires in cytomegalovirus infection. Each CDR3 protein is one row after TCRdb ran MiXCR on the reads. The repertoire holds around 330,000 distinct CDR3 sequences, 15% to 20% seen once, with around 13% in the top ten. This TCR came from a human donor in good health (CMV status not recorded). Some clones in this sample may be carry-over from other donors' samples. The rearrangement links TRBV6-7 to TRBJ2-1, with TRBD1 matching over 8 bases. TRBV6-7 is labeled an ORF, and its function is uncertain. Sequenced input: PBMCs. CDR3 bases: TGTGCCAGCACCATAAGCTGGACAGGGAGGCCCGGCAACTACAATGAGCAGTTCTTC. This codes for CASTISWTGRPGNYNEQFF.